The 15 T cell receptor beta chains presented below share a single source sample, sequenced in a study of cytomegalovirus exposure and HLA in healthy donors. PCR was performed using 60 Vbeta and 13 Jbeta primers. Produced via immunoSEQ multiplex PCR; TCRdb's table is partial and in-frame only. The sample records about 120,000 clones, around a tenth being singletons. The material sequenced was PBMCs. The receptor source for this set is a man aged 30 to 39 in good health and CMV-seronegative.

The chain uses TRBV4-1 and TRBJ1-1; D is uncertain. The CDR3 sequence is 16 residues long. Germline V CDR1 and CDR2: MGHRA, YSYEKL. V was shortened by 1 base and J by 0 bases, with 12 bases between the two germline ends. The CDR3 DNA follows: TGCGCCAGCAGCCAAGCCCTTGGAGCCCTGAACACTGAAGCTTTCTTT. It specifies CASSQALGALNTEAFF.

The V and J genes are TRBV12-5 and TRBJ1-4; D is perhaps TRBD1 (6 bases). Per the germline V gene, CDR1 is LGHNT and CDR2 is FRNRAP. The CDR3 length is 16 residues. V was shortened by 3 bases and J by 8 bases, with 19 bases between the two germline ends. The CDR3 here is CASGLTVGQPIEKLFF. The CDR3 nucleotides are TGTGCTAGTGGTTTAACCGTCGGACAGCCCATCGAAAAACTGTTTTTT.

Only a few counts were recorded for this clone. The DNA for the CDR3 is TGTGCCAGCAGCTTGGGATACAGGGGAAGTAATGAAAAACTGTTTTTT. Translating gives CASSLGYRGSNEKLFF. The chain uses TRBV5-6 and TRBJ1-4, with TRBD1 identical over 7 bases. CDR1 SGHDT and CDR2 YYEEEE come from the germline V gene. The CDR3 covers 16 residues. With 0 bases clipped from V and 4 bases from J, the junction kept 6 bases outside the gene matches.

This clone is a singleton in its sample. The J gene is TRBJ2-1, the V gene TRBV6-4; 9 bases line up with TRBD2. The CDR3 is 15 amino acids. Per germline, CDR1 MRHNA and CDR2 SNTAGT. The ends lost 3 bases at V and 8 bases at J; junction bases unmatched: 8. DNA for the CDR3: TGTGCCAGCAGTGAGACTAGCGGAGGGGTAGATGAGCAGTTCTTC. It specifies CASSETSGGVDEQFF.

The V call is TRBV10-1, the J call TRBJ2-7; 8 nucleotides line up with TRBD1. The CDR3 loop spans 14 amino acids. Germline V CDR1 and CDR2: WNHNN, SYGVQD (reference sequence). V gave up 4 bases and J gave up 3 bases; unmatched junction bases: 5. CDR3 amino acids: CASSVDRVGYEQYF. Written as DNA, the CDR3 is TGCGCCAGCAGTGTGGACAGGGTAGGCTACGAGCAGTACTTC.

The table lists this clone with a few counts. The same CDR3 arises from other DNA sequences in this sample as well. This chain links TRBV30 with TRBJ1-5; TRBD1 might be the D (6 bases). Germline assignment: CDR1 GTSNPN and CDR2 SVGIG (reference sequence). The V and J ends lost 1 base and 2 bases respectively, with 6 bases between them. The CDR3 runs 13 residues. Written as DNA, the CDR3 is TGTGCCTGGAGTGCAGGGGGCAATCAGCCCCAGCATTTT. Translating gives CAWSAGGNQPQHF.

Only a few counts were recorded for this clone. V gene TRBV5-1 combines with J gene TRBJ2-1, with D maybe TRBD1 (5 bases). V gave up 9 bases and J gave up 7 bases, with 20 bases separating them. Germline loops: CDR1 SGHRS, CDR2 YFSETQ. The CDR3 runs to 14 residues. Here the CDR3 reads CATTSQGPANEQFF. The CDR3 DNA follows: TGCGCCACCACCAGCCAGGGCCCAGCAAATGAGCAGTTCTTC.

This clone has just a few counts. J is TRBJ2-3 and V is TRBV7-6, with 10 nucleotides matching TRBD2. Germline V lookup: CDR1 SGHVS, CDR2 FNYEAQ. V dropped 1 base and J dropped 4; count of bases not matched to a gene: 5. The CDR3 is made up of 16 amino acids. CDR3: CASSLELAGVPDTQYF. For the CDR3, the DNA is TGTGCCAGCAGCTTAGAGCTAGCGGGGGTCCCAGATACGCAGTATTTT.

A few counts support this clone. The rearrangement uses TRBV4-2 and TRBJ2-2, with unresolved D. Germline lookup yields CDR1 LGHNA and CDR2 YNFKEQ. The CDR3 extends over 18 amino acids. The germline V and J ends were trimmed by 2 bases and 0 bases, with 16 bases remaining between them. The CDR3 region is CASSQFSSPTANTGELFF. The CDR3 nucleotides read TGTGCCAGCAGCCAATTCAGTTCCCCAACCGCGAACACCGGGGAGCTGTTTTTT.

The chain links TRBV19 to TRBJ1-4, with TRBD1 matching 7 bases. Trimming cost V 3 bases and J 3 bases; bases outside gene matches: 4. Germline-derived CDR1 and CDR2 are LNHDA and SQIVND (reference sequence). The CDR3 sequence is 15 residues long. The DNA for the CDR3 is TGTGCCAGTAGTATTTCCGGGACAGCTAATGAAAAACTGTTTTTT. It yields the protein CASSISGTANEKLFF.

In this sample, this clone turned up a few times. The chain uses TRBV5-4 and TRBJ2-7; a possible D gene is TRBD2 (5 bases). Trimming cost V 4 bases and J 7 bases, with 15 bases left between them. CDR1 is SGHNT and CDR2 is YYREEE in the germline V gene (reference sequence). This CDR3 spans 13 amino acids. CDR3 residues: CASSPTPGLEQYF. The CDR3 DNA reads as TGTGCCAGCAGCCCTACGCCGGGGTTGGAGCAGTACTTC.

This clone was detected a few times. V usage is TRBV5-8 and J usage is TRBJ2-2; perhaps TRBD1 as D (6 bases). V gave up 4 bases and J gave up 0 bases, with 10 bases separating them. This CDR3 has 15 residues. Germline V lookup: CDR1 SGHTS, CDR2 YDEGEE. The CDR3 loop is CASSLRTANTGELFF. As DNA, the CDR3 is TGTGCCAGCAGCCTTAGGACAGCGAACACCGGGGAGCTGTTTTTT.

The V gene is TRBV30, the J gene TRBJ1-4, with 9 bases lining up with TRBD1. The CDR3 has 21 amino acids. With 1 base clipped from V and 0 bases from J, the junction kept 18 bases outside the gene matches. Germline V lookup: CDR1 GTSNPN, CDR2 SVGIG (reference sequence). In nucleotides, the CDR3 is TGTGCCTGGAGTGCGGGACAGGGTATCTATCGACTTCAAGCAACTAATGAAAAACTGTTTTTT. Translating it yields CAWSAGQGIYRLQATNEKLFF.

CDR3 sequence: CASSPRTIQRSYEQYF. CDR3 nucleotides: TGTGCCAGTAGTCCGAGGACTATCCAGAGGTCCTACGAGCAGTACTTC. The V and J genes are TRBV19 and TRBJ2-7, with a possible D match to TRBD2 (6 bases). There are 16 residues in the CDR3. V was cut by 5 bases and J by 1 base, with 18 bases left in between. Germline loops: CDR1 LNHDA, CDR2 SQIVND (reference sequence).

The chain joins TRBV25-1 to TRBJ2-7, with 12 bases fitting TRBD2. Germline CDR1 is MGHDK and CDR2 is SYGVNS. Trimming cost V 5 bases and J 0 bases; bases outside gene matches: 5. The CDR3 length is 16 residues. The DNA of the CDR3 is TGTGCCAGCAGTTCCGGACTAGCGGGGAGCTCCTACGAGCAGTACTTC. Translating gives CASSSGLAGSSYEQYF.